This record looks at one T cell receptor beta chain sequence and its context. Its antigen is currently unknown. 13 Jbeta primers and 60 Vbeta primers were used for the PCR. Authors' processing steps: The count from a later analysis was about 80 million unique TCR beta chains, around 10 million of them shared. The assay was immunoSEQ multiplex PCR, and TCRdb's table has in-frame clones only and misses some. That table gives V, J and clone size, and the DNA gave D and trimming. This sample has 160,000 or so clones; 84% occur once, and the top ten carry 1.9%. The source of the sample is a study of cytomegalovirus exposure and HLA in healthy donors. The CDR3 sequence is 14 residues long. The germline V gene encodes CDR1 MGHRA and CDR2 YSYEKL. V shed 6 bases, J shed 4 bases, and the junction held 8 bases outside the gene matches. Overall study results and limits: In a later analysis, compared with equally common non-associated chains, HLA-associated beta chains were more expanded. Previous analysis showed most TCR beta V segments were productive about 87% or about 30% of the time. HLA alleles were associated with 16,000 or so TCR beta sequences in a later analysis at 0.05 false discovery rate.

This TCR was recovered from a young man in good health and CMV-seronegative. Sequencing used PBMCs. The rearrangement links TRBV4-1 to TRBJ1-1; 7 nucleotides align to TRBD1. The CDR3: CASSLRQGGTEAFF. In DNA, the CDR3 is TGCGCCAGCAGTCTTAGACAGGGCGGCACTGAAGCTTTCTTT.